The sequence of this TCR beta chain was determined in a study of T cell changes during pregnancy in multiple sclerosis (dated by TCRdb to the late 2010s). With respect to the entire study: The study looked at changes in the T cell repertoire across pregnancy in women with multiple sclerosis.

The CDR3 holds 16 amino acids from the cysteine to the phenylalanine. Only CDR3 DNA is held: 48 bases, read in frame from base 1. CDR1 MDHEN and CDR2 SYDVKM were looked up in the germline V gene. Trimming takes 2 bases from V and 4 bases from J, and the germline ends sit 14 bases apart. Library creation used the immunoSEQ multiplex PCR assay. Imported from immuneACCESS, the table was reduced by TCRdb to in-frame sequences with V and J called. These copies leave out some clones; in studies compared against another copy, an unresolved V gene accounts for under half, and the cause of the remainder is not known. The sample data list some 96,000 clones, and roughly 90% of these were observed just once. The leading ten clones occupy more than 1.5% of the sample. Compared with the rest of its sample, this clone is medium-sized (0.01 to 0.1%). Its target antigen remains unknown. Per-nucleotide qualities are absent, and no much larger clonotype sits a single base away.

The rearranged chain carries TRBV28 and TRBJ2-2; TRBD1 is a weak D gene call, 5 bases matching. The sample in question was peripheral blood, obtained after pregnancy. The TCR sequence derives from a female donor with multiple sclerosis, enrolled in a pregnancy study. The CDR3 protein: CASSLLSDTATGELFF. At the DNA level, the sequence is TGTGCCAGCAGTTTACTATCGGACACGGCCACCGGGGAGCTGTTTTTT.